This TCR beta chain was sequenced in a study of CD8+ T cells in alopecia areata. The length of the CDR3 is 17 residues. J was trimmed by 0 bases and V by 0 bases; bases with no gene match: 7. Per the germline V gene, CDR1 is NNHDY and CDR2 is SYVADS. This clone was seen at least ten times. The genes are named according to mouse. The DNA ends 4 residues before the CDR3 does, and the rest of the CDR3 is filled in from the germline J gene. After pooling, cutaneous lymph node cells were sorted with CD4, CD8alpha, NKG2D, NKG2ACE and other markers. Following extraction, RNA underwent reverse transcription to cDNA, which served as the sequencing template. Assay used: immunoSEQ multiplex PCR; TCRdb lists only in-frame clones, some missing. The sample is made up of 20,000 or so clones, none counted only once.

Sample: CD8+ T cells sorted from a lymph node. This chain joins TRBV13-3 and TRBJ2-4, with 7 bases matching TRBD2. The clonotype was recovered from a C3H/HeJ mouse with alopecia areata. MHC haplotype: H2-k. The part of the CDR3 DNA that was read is TGTGCCAGCAGTGATGCACAAGACTGGGAGAGTCAAAAC. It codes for CASSDAQDWESQN. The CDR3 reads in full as CASSDAQDWESQNTLYF. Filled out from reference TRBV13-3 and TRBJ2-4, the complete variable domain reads EAAVTQSPRSKVAVTGGKVTLSCHQTNNHDYMYWYRQDTGHGLRLIHYSYVADSTEKGDIPDGYKASRPSQENFSLILELASLSQTAVYFCASSDAQDWESQNTLYFGAGTRLSVL.